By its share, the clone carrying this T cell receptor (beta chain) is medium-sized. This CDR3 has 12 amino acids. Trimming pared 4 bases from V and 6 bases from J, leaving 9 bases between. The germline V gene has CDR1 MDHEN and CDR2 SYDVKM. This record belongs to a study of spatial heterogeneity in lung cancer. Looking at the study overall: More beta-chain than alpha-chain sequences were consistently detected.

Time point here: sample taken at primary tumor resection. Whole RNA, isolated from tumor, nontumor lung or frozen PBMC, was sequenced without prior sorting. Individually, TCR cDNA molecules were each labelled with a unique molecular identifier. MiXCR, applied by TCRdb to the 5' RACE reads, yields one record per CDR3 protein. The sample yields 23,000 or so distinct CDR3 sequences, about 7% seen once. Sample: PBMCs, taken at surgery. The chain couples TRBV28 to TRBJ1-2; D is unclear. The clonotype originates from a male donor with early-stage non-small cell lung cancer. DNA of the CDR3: TGTGCCAGCAGTTCCCCAGGTGATGGCTACACCTTC. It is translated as CASSSPGDGYTF.